This TCR beta chain was sequenced in a study of T cells expressing NK-cell markers. Study as a whole: Within the sequenced cohort of eight donors, seven exhibited HCMV seropositivity and one was seronegative.

A word on this clonotype: Its antigen remains unknown.

The germline V gene has CDR1 MNHEY and CDR2 SVGEGT. The CDR3 loop spans 11 amino acids. Notes on the study in general: Of the CD8+ T cell pool in about 6 donors, about 1.0-7.5% was accounted for by dominant NKG2C+ clonotypes. Similarly, these clonotypes led the CD3+CD56-NKG2C+ fraction as well in four donors.

The authors made TCR beta cDNA libraries by 5'RACE template switching. This switching added a universal primer site and UMIs. Each CDR3 protein gets one entry in TCRdb, which reprocessed the 5' RACE reads and gives no DNA. The sample table sets out some 140,000 distinct CDR3 sequences. The sequence was collected from a woman aged 45 to 65 in good health. The sequenced sample was blood T cells: a sorted CD56 or NKG2C T cell subset, CD4+ or CD8+ T cells, or bulk PBMC T cells (not recorded which). This chain links TRBV6-2 or TRBV6-3 with TRBJ1-1. CDR3 in amino acids: CAALTNTEAFF.